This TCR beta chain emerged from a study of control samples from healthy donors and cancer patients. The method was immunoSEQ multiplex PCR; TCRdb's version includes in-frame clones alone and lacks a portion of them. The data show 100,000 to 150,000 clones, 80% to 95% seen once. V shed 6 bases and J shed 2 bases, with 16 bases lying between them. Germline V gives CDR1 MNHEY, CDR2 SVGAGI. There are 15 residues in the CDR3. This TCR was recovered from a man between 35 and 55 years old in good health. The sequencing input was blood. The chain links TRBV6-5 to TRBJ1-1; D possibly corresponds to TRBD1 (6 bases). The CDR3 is CASRQQGLKNTEAFF. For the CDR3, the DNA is TGTGCCAGCAGGCAACAGGGTCTTAAAAACACTGAAGCTTTCTTT.